This entry lists 21 T cell receptor beta chains sequenced from one sample in a study of vaccination and CD4 T cells after COVID-19. Antigens of these TCRs are unknown. With the Oncomine TCR Beta short-read assay, DNA from cultured CD4+ T cells was sequenced. TCRdb redid the calling of the PCR reads with MiXCR, one entry per CDR3 protein. In the table there are 9,000 to 15,000 distinct CDR3 sequences, about 45% of which are singletons. Treatment in this sample: approximately 9-day PBMC culture with coronavirus spike peptide pools or control peptides (ViraFEST assay). The sample taken for sequencing was CD4+ T cells from blood, cultured in vitro. Receptor source: a human donor who had recovered from COVID-19.

This chain connects TRBV3-1 to TRBJ1-2; 8 nucleotides match TRBD1. Germline CDR1 is LGHDT and CDR2 is YNNKEL (reference sequence). V dropped 4 bases and J dropped 0; count of bases not matched to a gene: 4. The CDR3 loop spans 15 amino acids. CDR3 protein: CASSPGQGANYGYTF. In DNA form, the CDR3 reads TGTGCCAGCAGCCCCGGACAGGGAGCTAACTATGGCTACACCTTC.

In this sample, this clonotype is large. The rearrangement links TRBV20-1 to TRBJ2-6; D gene unclear. Germline V CDR1 and CDR2: DFQATT, SNEGSKA (reference sequence). Trimming removed 5 bases at V and 0 bases at J, with 5 bases between. The length of the CDR3 is 13 residues. CDR3 in DNA: TGCAGTGCTTGGACCTCTGGGGCCAACGTCCTGACTTTC. Translated, it gives CSAWTSGANVLTF.

CDR3 sequence reads: CASSSSGDQFF. CDR3 in DNA: TGTGCCAGCAGTTCTAGCGGGGATCAGTTCTTC. The chain couples TRBV6-5 to TRBJ2-1; TRBD2 matches at 9 bases. After removal of 4 bases from V and 13 bases from J, the junction contained 2 bases not matched to a gene. The CDR3 contains 11 residues. Germline CDR1 reads MNHEY; CDR2 reads SVGAGI.

The chain employs TRBV10-3 and TRBJ1-2; TRBD1 matches at 10 bases. The length of the CDR3 is 16 residues. Germline V lookup: CDR1 ENHRY, CDR2 SYGVKD. V dropped 4 bases and J dropped 3; count of bases not matched to a gene: 8. DNA for the CDR3: TGTGCCATCAGTGGGCGAGACAGGGGGCGCGACTATGGCTACACCTTC. Translated: CAISGRDRGRDYGYTF.

J is TRBJ1-2 and V is TRBV12-3 or TRBV12-4; no firm D call. This CDR3 spans 14 amino acids. Trimming shortened V by 4 bases and J by 5 bases, and 14 bases separated the two germline ends. The CDR3 nucleotides read TGTGCCAGCAGTTCCAACAGAGTGAGGTATGGCTACACCTTC. Residues: CASSSNRVRYGYTF.

In its sample, this clonotype was seen a few times. The rearrangement links TRBV6-1 to TRBJ2-2; possibly TRBD1 or TRBD2 for D (5 bases each). Trimming pared 6 bases from V and 2 bases from J, leaving 16 bases between. Germline V gene lookup returns CDR1 MNHNS and CDR2 SASEGT. The CDR3 loop spans 16 amino acids. For the CDR3, the DNA is TGTGCCAGCAGCGCCCAGGGACGCGCAAACACCGGGGAGCTGTTTTTT. Translated, it gives CASSAQGRANTGELFF.

The chain carries TRBV6-1 and TRBJ2-4; no clear D. V lost 5 bases, J lost 0 bases, and 11 bases lay in between. The CDR3 sequence is 15 residues long. Looked up from germline, CDR1 is MNHNS and CDR2 is SASEGT. The CDR3, as DNA: TGTGCCAGCAGTCCACCTATGCTAGCCAAAAACATTCAGTACTTC. It codes for CASSPPMLAKNIQYF.

In its sample, this clonotype was seen a few times. This chain joins TRBV6-1 and TRBJ1-5; D is undetermined. Germline V gene data show CDR1 as MNHNS and CDR2 as SASEGT. V lost 9 bases to trimming and J lost 3 bases, with 15 bases between them. This CDR3 is built from 14 residues. This CDR3 is CASTSSGNNQPQHF. As DNA, the CDR3 is TGTGCCAGTACTTCATCGGGGAACAATCAGCCCCAGCATTTT.

The chain joins TRBV12-3 or TRBV12-4 to TRBJ2-2, with a tentative D call TRBD1 (6 bases). V was clipped by 6 bases and J by 5 bases, with 22 bases between them. The CDR3 covers 17 residues. CDR3 nucleotide sequence: TGTGCCAGCAGCACCCCCCAGGACAGCCGAAGGACCGGGGAGCTGTTTTTT. Its protein is CASSTPQDSRRTGELFF.

The chain uses TRBV7-2 and TRBJ2-3; D is perhaps TRBD2 (7 bases). The CDR3 length is 18 residues. V was cut by 5 bases and J by 3 bases, with 24 bases left in between. CDR1 and CDR2 (germline): SGHTA, FQGNSA. The CDR3 bases are TGTGCCAGCAGCCGACAGGTCACAGCGGGATTTAGGACAGATACGCAGTATTTT. This translates into CASSRQVTAGFRTDTQYF.

The chain links TRBV11-2 to TRBJ2-7; unclear D gene. The CDR3 consists of 14 residues. The germline V and J ends were trimmed by 5 bases and 4 bases, with 15 bases remaining between them. Germline CDR1 SGHAT, CDR2 FQNNGV. CDR3 residues: CASSPLKAAYEQYF. CDR3 in DNA: TGTGCCAGCAGCCCCCTAAAGGCGGCGTACGAGCAGTACTTC.

A few counts support this clonotype. The chain combines TRBV15 with TRBJ2-2, with TRBD2 as a possible D gene (6 bases). Trimming shortened V by 5 bases and J by 5 bases, and 9 bases separated the two germline ends. CDR3 length: 13 amino acids. CDR1 is LNHNV and CDR2 is YYDKDF in the germline V gene (reference sequence). The CDR3 nucleotides are TGTGCCACCAGCGGGGGGTTTACCGGGGAGCTGTTTTTT. Protein: CATSGGFTGELFF.

This chain links TRBV29-1 with TRBJ2-2; possibly TRBD1 for D (6 bases). The length of the CDR3 is 12 residues. The ends were cut back, 6 bases at V and 5 bases at J, with 10 bases in the middle. Germline assignment: CDR1 SQVTM and CDR2 ANQGSEA. This CDR3 is CSVPGVTGELFF. The CDR3 DNA follows: TGCAGCGTGCCAGGGGTAACCGGGGAGCTGTTTTTT.

The chain joins TRBV5-1 to TRBJ2-3; 8 nucleotides match TRBD2. Germline V gives CDR1 SGHRS, CDR2 YFSETQ. CDR3 length: 15 residues. The trim removed 1 base at V and 0 bases at J, leaving 1 base unmatched. The CDR3 loop reads CASSLLAGSTDTQYF. In nucleotides, the CDR3 is TGCGCCAGCAGCTTGTTAGCGGGGAGCACAGATACGCAGTATTTT.

This clonotype showed up just a few times. The CDR3 DNA is TGTGCCAGCAGCCCGGGACAGGGGGAGACCCAGTACTTC. This codes for CASSPGQGETQYF. This sequence joins TRBV28 and TRBJ2-5; 10 bases match TRBD1. In germline, CDR1 is MDHEN, CDR2 SYDVKM. The length of the CDR3 is 13 residues. The junction had 3 bases not matched to a gene; V was cut back by 6 bases and J by 5 bases.

This clonotype has only a few counts. J is TRBJ2-5 and V is TRBV12-3 or TRBV12-4; perhaps D is TRBD1 or TRBD2 (5 bases each). The CDR3 spans 14 residues. Trimming took 4 bases from V and 5 from J, leaving 14 bases between them. The CDR3: CASSWGIGQETQYF. CDR3 coding DNA: TGTGCCAGCAGTTGGGGGATCGGGCAGGAGACCCAGTACTTC.

The gene calls are TRBV2 and TRBJ2-1; D remains unclear. The CDR3 spans 11 residues. The germline CDR1 and CDR2 sequences are SNHLY and FYNNEI. Trimming took off 5 bases at V and 3 bases at J, with 2 bases between the two ends. CDR3 amino acids: CASSYYNEQFF. The DNA of the CDR3 is TGTGCCAGCAGTTACTACAATGAGCAGTTCTTC.

The CDR3 region has the DNA TGTGCCAGCAGTTACCCTCGGACCAGCTACGAGCAGTACTTC. Protein sequence: CASSYPRTSYEQYF. The chain employs TRBV6-2 or TRBV6-3 and TRBJ2-7; no clear D. Germline CDR1 reads MNHEY; CDR2 reads SVGEGT. CDR3 size: 14 residues. V lost 2 bases and J 3 bases, leaving 11 bases between the germline ends.

The chain uses TRBV7-9 and TRBJ2-3; TRBD1 matches at 9 bases. CDR1 SEHNR and CDR2 FQNEAQ come from the germline V gene (reference sequence). The V segment lost 4 bases and the J segment 2 bases; nucleotides outside the gene matches: 4. This CDR3 spans 15 amino acids. The CDR3 loop is CASSSGTGTTDTQYF. The CDR3 nucleotides read TGTGCCAGCAGCTCCGGGACAGGGACCACAGATACGCAGTATTTT.

There are a few counts of this clonotype. The rearrangement joins TRBV7-3 to TRBJ1-2; D is uncertain. The V gene's germline CDR1 is SGHTA and CDR2 FQGTGA. This CDR3 comprises 13 residues. The V end was cut by 7 bases, the J end by 4 bases, with 13 bases between. CDR3 sequence: CASTSGGVYGYTF. Here the CDR3 DNA reads TGTGCCAGCACCTCTGGAGGAGTCTATGGCTACACCTTC.

This clonotype is medium-sized in the sample. CDR3 sequence reads: CASTSPLSGANVLTF. Written as DNA, the CDR3 is TGTGCCAGCACCAGTCCACTGTCTGGGGCCAACGTCCTGACTTTC. The gene calls are TRBV6-1 and TRBJ2-6; D call uncertain. The CDR3 is made up of 15 amino acids. Between the trimmed V and J ends, which lost 7 bases and 1 base, there was a span of 11 bases. The germline CDR1 and CDR2 sequences are MNHNS and SASEGT.